The 23 T cell receptor beta chains reported below all come from one sample, sequenced in a study of blood T cell repertoires in COVID-19. The data were produced by immunoSEQ multiplex PCR, yet TCRdb's version contains in-frame clones alone and is incomplete. This table holds some 41,000 clones, approximately 90% found once. What was sequenced was peripheral blood. The source is a man between 60 and 75 years old with active COVID-19.

V usage is TRBV9 and J usage is TRBJ2-7, with 8 nucleotides matching TRBD2. Per the germline V gene, CDR1 is SGDLS and CDR2 is YYNGEE. V was pared by 3 bases and J by 7 bases, with 9 bases of the junction left unmatched. This CDR3 has 14 residues. The CDR3: CASSGTGGALEQYF. The CDR3 DNA reads TGTGCCAGCAGCGGTACCGGGGGGGCCCTAGAGCAGTACTTC.

The CDR3 sequence: CASRASGADTQYF. The DNA of the CDR3 is TGTGCCAGCAGAGCTTCGGGGGCAGATACGCAGTATTTT. The rearrangement uses TRBV12-3 or TRBV12-4 and TRBJ2-3, with D maybe TRBD2 (6 bases). The CDR3 is 13 amino acids. Trimming pared 6 bases from V and 4 bases from J, leaving 11 bases between.

This chain links TRBV4-1 with TRBJ1-2; D possibly corresponds to TRBD1 (6 bases). This CDR3 has 13 residues. The ends were cut back, 4 bases at V and 2 bases at J, with 8 bases in the middle. Germline V gene lookup returns CDR1 MGHRA and CDR2 YSYEKL. The CDR3 nucleotides are TGCGCCAGCAGCCCCGACAGGAACTATGGCTACACCTTC. It yields the protein CASSPDRNYGYTF.

The chain joins TRBV5-1 to TRBJ1-1; D remains unclear. Looked up from germline, CDR1 is SGHRS and CDR2 is YFSETQ. The V and J ends lost 3 bases and 4 bases respectively, with 13 bases between them. The CDR3 covers 14 residues. CDR3 region: CASSSGWGTTEAFF. CDR3 nucleotides: TGCGCCAGCAGCTCGGGGTGGGGAACCACTGAAGCTTTCTTT. The whole variable domain, filled in from reference TRBV5-1 and TRBJ1-1, reads KAGVTQTPRYLIKTRGQQVTLSCSPISGHRSVSWYQQTPGQGLQFLFEYFSETQRNKGNFPGRFSGRQFSNSRSEMNVSTLELGDSALYLCASSSGWGTTEAFFGQGTRLTVV.

Comments on this clone: One end of the junction varies from germline; a read error may be responsible. The chain employs TRBV2 and TRBJ2-1, with 7 bases matching TRBD2. Germline values: CDR1 SNHLY, CDR2 FYNNEI. This CDR3 spans 15 amino acids. The CDR3 loop is CASSETSQAANQQFF. CDR3 nucleotide sequence: TGTGCCAGCAGTGAGACTAGCCAGGCTGCCAATCAGCAGTTCTTC.

The chain carries TRBV6-5 and TRBJ2-5; weak D call: TRBD1 (5 bases). Germline V gene data show CDR1 as MNHEY and CDR2 as SVGAGI. The V and J ends lost 6 bases and 1 base respectively, with 9 bases between them. The CDR3 spans 13 residues. CDR3 region: CASRQGSQETQYF. DNA for the CDR3: TGTGCCAGCAGGCAGGGCAGCCAAGAGACCCAGTACTTC.

The chain recombines TRBV10-2 with TRBJ2-7; 7 positions match TRBD1. V lost 2 bases to trimming and J lost 3 bases; unmatched junction nucleotides: 7. In germline, CDR1 is WSHSY, CDR2 SAAADI. The CDR3 covers 15 residues. Here the CDR3 reads CASSEGSRGNYEQYF. The CDR3 nucleotides read TGCGCCAGCAGTGAGGGAAGCAGGGGGAACTACGAGCAGTACTTC.

The chain recombines TRBV4-1 with TRBJ2-2; 9 bases map to TRBD2. CDR3 length: 16 amino acids. Germline assignment: CDR1 MGHRA and CDR2 YSYEKL. V lost 4 bases to trimming and J lost 5 bases; unmatched junction nucleotides: 8. CDR3 sequence (DNA): TGCGCCAGCAGCCCCTTAGCGGGAGTCGGGACCGGGGAGCTGTTTTTT. Protein: CASSPLAGVGTGELFF.

V gene TRBV7-2 combines with J gene TRBJ2-1; D not resolved. CDR3 length equals 16 residues. Trimming left V 1 base short and J 4 bases short, with 14 bases between. CDR1 is SGHTA and CDR2 is FQGNSA in the germline V gene. The CDR3 DNA is TGTGCCAGCAGCTTAGGCATGAGGATAGGTTACAATGAGCAGTTCTTC. It yields the protein CASSLGMRIGYNEQFF.

The chain carries TRBV3-1 (or the pseudogene TRBV3-2) and TRBJ1-3; 9 nucleotides match TRBD1. With V trimmed by 5 bases and J by 4 bases, 6 bases remained unmatched. Germline CDR1 and CDR2: LGHDT and YNNKEL (reference sequence). The length of the CDR3 is 15 residues. CDR3 in amino acids: CASSTTGGAGNTIYF. The CDR3 DNA sequence: TGTGCCAGCAGCACCACAGGGGGCGCCGGAAACACCATATATTTT.

Only one count was recorded for this clone. V is TRBV2 and J is TRBJ2-6; D gene uncertain. Germline-derived CDR1 and CDR2 are SNHLY and FYNNEI. V was shortened by 4 bases and J by 2 bases, with 12 bases between the two germline ends. The CDR3 consists of 16 residues. The CDR3 spells CASSGLGETGANVLTF. The DNA for the CDR3 is TGTGCCAGCAGTGGACTTGGAGAGACTGGGGCCAACGTCCTGACTTTC.

V is TRBV13 and J is TRBJ1-5; D uncertain. Trimming pared 5 bases from V and 4 bases from J, leaving 12 bases between. Per germline, CDR1 PRHDT and CDR2 FYEKMQ (reference sequence). The CDR3 totals 14 residues. In DNA, the CDR3 is TGTGCCAGCAGCCTGGGGAGGGCAAATCAGCCCCAGCATTTT. Translation gives CASSLGRANQPQHF.

The rearrangement uses TRBV7-2 and TRBJ2-3; weak D call: TRBD2 (6 bases). The V end lost 11 bases, the J end lost 5 bases, and 23 bases lay between the germline ends. Germline CDR1 and CDR2: SGHTA and FQGNSA. CDR3 length equals 15 residues. The CDR3 DNA reads TGTGCCGTCTCCCTTAGCGGAAATAGGGGAGATACGCAGTATTTT. This sequence encodes CAVSLSGNRGDTQYF.

The chain is built from TRBV2 and TRBJ2-1, with a possible D match to TRBD1 (6 bases). V dropped 4 bases and J dropped 0 bases, with 10 bases sitting between them. This CDR3 is 15 amino acids long. From germline, CDR1 is SNHLY and CDR2 FYNNEI. Here the CDR3 reads CASSVQGSSYNEQFF. The CDR3 DNA follows: TGTGCCAGCAGTGTTCAGGGGAGCTCCTACAATGAGCAGTTCTTC. The full variable domain, its missing parts supplied by reference TRBV2 and TRBJ2-1, is EPEVTQTPSHQVTQMGQEVILRCVPISNHLYFYWYRQILGQKVEFLVSFYNNEISEKSEIFDDQFSVERPDGSNFTLKIRSTKLEDSAMYFCASSVQGSSYNEQFFGPGTRLTVL.

This chain uses TRBV7-2 with TRBJ2-7, with TRBD1 matching over 10 bases. V was pared by 1 base and J by 1 base, with 1 base of the junction left unmatched. Germline V gives CDR1 SGHTA, CDR2 FQGNSA. CDR3 length: 15 residues. The CDR3 sequence: CASSLGTGGSYEQYF. The CDR3 nucleotides are TGTGCCAGCAGCTTAGGGACAGGGGGGTCCTACGAGCAGTACTTC.

The chain is built from TRBV7-9 and TRBJ2-2; TRBD2 agrees at 13 bases. CDR3 length: 18 residues. CDR1 and CDR2 from the germline V gene are SEHNR and FQNEAQ (reference sequence). Trimming at V came to 6 bases and at J to 3 bases, leaving 10 bases not matched to a gene. CDR3: CASSHGLAGDTYTGELFF. The CDR3 coding sequence is TGTGCCAGCAGTCATGGACTAGCGGGAGACACCTACACCGGGGAGCTGTTTTTT.

This chain links TRBV7-3 with TRBJ2-2, with TRBD2 matching over 12 bases. CDR3 length: 18 residues. Germline CDR1 SGHTA, CDR2 FQGTGA. With 1 base clipped from V and 4 bases from J, the junction kept 7 bases outside the gene matches. CDR3 protein: CASSLMPSGRAPTGELFF. The CDR3 DNA follows: TGTGCCAGCAGCTTAATGCCTAGCGGGAGGGCGCCCACCGGGGAGCTGTTTTTT.

The chain carries TRBV9 and TRBJ1-1, with D perhaps TRBD1 (5 bases). V was trimmed by 0 bases and J by 0 bases, leaving 9 bases between them. The CDR3 consists of 15 residues. Per the germline V gene, CDR1 is SGDLS and CDR2 is YYNGEE. As DNA, the CDR3 is TGTGCCAGCAGCGTAGGTGACAGATTGAACACTGAAGCTTTCTTT. As protein: CASSVGDRLNTEAFF. Variable domain in full (rest from reference TRBV9 and TRBJ1-1): DSGVTQTPKHLITATGQRVTLRCSPRSGDLSVYWYQQSLDQGLQFLIQYYNGEERAKGNILERFSAQQFPDLHSELNLSSLELGDSALYFCASSVGDRLNTEAFFGQGTRLTVV.

This chain links TRBV5-1 with TRBJ1-5, with D unresolved. This CDR3 has 16 residues. Trimming shortened V by 0 bases and J by 0 bases, and 10 bases separated the two germline ends. Germline loops: CDR1 SGHRS, CDR2 YFSETQ. The CDR3 DNA reads as TGCGCCAGCAGCTTGGACGGGGTCCTTAGCAATCAGCCCCAGCATTTT. This codes for CASSLDGVLSNQPQHF. Variable domain in full (rest from reference TRBV5-1 and TRBJ1-5): KAGVTQTPRYLIKTRGQQVTLSCSPISGHRSVSWYQQTPGQGLQFLFEYFSETQRNKGNFPGRFSGRQFSNSRSEMNVSTLELGDSALYLCASSLDGVLSNQPQHFGDGTRLSIL.

The rearrangement joins TRBV7-3 to TRBJ2-2; a possible D gene is TRBD1 (5 bases). This CDR3 has 14 amino acids. CDR1 SGHTA and CDR2 FQGTGA come from the germline V gene. V lost 5 bases and J lost 0, with 7 bases in between. CDR3: CASSPDTNTGELFF. In nucleotides, the CDR3 is TGTGCCAGCAGCCCGGACACGAACACCGGGGAGCTGTTTTTT.

The count of this clone is one. The rearrangement links TRBV24-1 to TRBJ2-3; D may be TRBD1 (6 bases). From germline, CDR1 is KGHDR and CDR2 SFDVKD. V gave up 9 bases and J gave up 3 bases, with 18 bases separating them. The CDR3 length is 15 residues. The CDR3 sequence is CATVAGTGRTDTQYF. DNA of the CDR3: TGTGCCACCGTAGCCGGTACAGGGAGAACAGATACGCAGTATTTT.

The V call is TRBV2, the J call TRBJ2-1, with TRBD2 identical over 12 bases. CDR1 and CDR2 (germline): SNHLY, FYNNEI. The CDR3 runs 13 residues. Trimming removed 4 bases from V and 11 bases from J; junction bases left unmatched: 3. CDR3 loop: CASSVGLAGKQFF. The CDR3 DNA reads as TGTGCCAGCAGTGTAGGACTAGCGGGAAAGCAGTTCTTC.

The gene calls are TRBV27 and TRBJ2-3; D remains unclear. This CDR3 is built from 14 residues. Trimming left V 7 bases short and J 7 bases short, with 18 bases between. Germline loops: CDR1 MNHEY, CDR2 SMNVEV (reference sequence). CDR3 loop: CASKARPTGYTQYF. The CDR3 DNA reads TGTGCCAGCAAGGCTCGCCCAACGGGTTATACGCAGTATTTT.